This is a list of T cell receptor beta chains from one sample in a study of blood T cell repertoires in COVID-19. Clones were sequenced by immunoSEQ multiplex PCR, and TCRdb holds only the in-frame ones, with some missing. The sample consists of roughly 330,000 clones, about 89% of them appearing once. Sequencing input: PBMCs or T cells enriched from blood (not recorded which). These receptors were obtained from a woman aged 25 to 45 who had recovered from COVID-19. CDR3s include the opening cysteine and the closing phenylalanine or tryptophan. The order of the fields is D gene, clone size, J gene, V gene, CDR3 protein, CDR3 DNA. A D gene is named only where the DNA matches it firmly. Clone size is shown for a subset of rows, as once, few, many or a class of expanded clone.

NA,NA,TRBJ2-3,TRBV29-1,CSAGTSTDTQYF,TGCAGCGCCGGGACAAGCACAGATACGCAGTATTTT
NA,NA,TRBJ1-6,TRBV24-1,CATSDSGNSPLHF,TGTGCCACCAGTGATTCTGGCAATTCACCCCTCCACTTT
NA,few,TRBJ1-1,TRBV10-1,CASQAIFGTEAFF,TGCGCCAGCCAGGCTATTTTTGGGACTGAAGCTTTCTTT
NA,few,TRBJ1-1,TRBV27,CASSSRSKMNTEAFF,TGTGCCAGCAGTTCTAGAAGTAAGATGAACACTGAAGCTTTCTTT
TRBD1,NA,TRBJ1-1,TRBV18,CASSQGQEGEAFF,TGTGCCAGCTCACAGGGACAGGAGGGCGAAGCTTTCTTT
NA,NA,TRBJ1-1,TRBV5-8,CASSQTRNTEAFF,TGTGCCAGCAGCCAAACCAGGAACACTGAAGCTTTCTTT
NA,NA,TRBJ2-1,TRBV7-3,CASSPGSSVDEQFF,TGTGCCAGCAGCCCTGGTTCTTCGGTGGATGAGCAGTTCTTC
TRBD2,once,TRBJ2-7,TRBV2,CASSPSGGSYEQYF,TGTGCCAGCAGTCCTAGCGGGGGGTCCTACGAGCAGTACTTC
TRBD1,NA,TRBJ2-2,TRBV7-9,CASSAGTGPTGELFF,TGTGCCAGCAGCGCCGGGACAGGACCCACCGGGGAGCTGTTTTTT
TRBD1,NA,TRBJ1-6,TRBV5-5,CASSRRTGGSSPLHF,TGTGCCAGCAGCAGACGGACAGGGGGTAGTTCACCCCTCCACTTT
TRBD2,NA,TRBJ2-1,TRBV27,CASSLGLAEHEQFF,TGTGCCAGCAGTTTGGGACTAGCCGAGCATGAGCAGTTCTTC
NA,NA,TRBJ1-2,TRBV19,CASSRGLRNYGYTF,TGTGCCAGTAGTAGGGGACTGCGAAACTATGGCTACACCTTC
NA,NA,TRBJ2-7,TRBV9,CASSLSGHRESEQYF,TGTGCCAGCAGCCTGTCGGGACACCGGGAATCCGAGCAGTACTTC
NA,NA,TRBJ2-4,TRBV6-2/TRBV6-3,CASSSYLAKNIQYF,TGTGCCAGCAGTTCCTATCTAGCCAAAAACATTCAGTACTTC
NA,NA,TRBJ2-2,TRBV14,CASSHLGVTGYTGELFF,TGTGCCAGCAGCCATTTAGGGGTTACTGGTTACACCGGGGAGCTGTTTTTT
TRBD2,few,TRBJ2-1,TRBV29-1,CSVTGLAGGAYNEQFF,TGCAGCGTTACGGGACTAGCGGGGGGAGCATACAATGAGCAGTTCTTC
NA,NA,TRBJ1-5,TRBV6-1,CASSEVLSNQPQHF,TGTGCCAGCAGTGAAGTTCTTAGCAATCAGCCCCAGCATTTT
NA,NA,TRBJ2-1,TRBV3-1/TRBV3-2,CASSQGGSYNEQFF,TGTGCCAGCAGCCAAGGAGGGTCCTACAATGAGCAGTTCTTC
NA,NA,TRBJ2-3,TRBV6-2/TRBV6-3,CASSSLRDFGTDTQYF,TGTGCCAGCAGTTCGCTCCGGGACTTTGGCACAGATACGCAGTATTTT
NA,NA,TRBJ2-2,TRBV4-1,CASSQERASNTGELFF,TGCGCCAGCAGCCAAGAGCGAGCGTCGAACACCGGGGAGCTGTTTTTT
TRBD1,NA,TRBJ1-2,TRBV2,CASSESGGRSYGYTF,TGTGCCAGCAGTGAATCAGGGGGCCGGAGTTATGGCTACACCTTC
TRBD2,NA,TRBJ2-5,TRBV7-2,CASSLSQTSGGQETQYF,TGTGCCAGCAGCTTATCCCAGACTAGCGGGGGACAAGAGACCCAGTACTTC
NA,NA,TRBJ2-3,TRBV5-1,CASSLGQVADTQYF,TGCGCCAGCAGCTTGGGGCAGGTCGCAGATACGCAGTATTTT
TRBD1,NA,TRBJ2-5,TRBV6-2/TRBV6-3,CASSNRGKETQYF,TGTGCCAGCAGTAACAGGGGAAAGGAGACCCAGTACTTC
TRBD1,NA,TRBJ2-6,TRBV27,CASSPQGAASGANVLTF,TGTGCCAGCAGTCCCCAGGGGGCGGCCTCTGGGGCCAACGTCCTGACTTTC
TRBD2,NA,TRBJ2-5,TRBV3-1/TRBV3-2,CASGASGIQETQYF,TGTGCCAGCGGGGCTAGCGGTATCCAAGAGACCCAGTACTTC
TRBD1,NA,TRBJ2-2,TRBV7-6,CASSHRGTGELFF,TGTGCCAGCAGCCACAGGGGAACCGGGGAGCTGTTTTTT
NA,NA,TRBJ1-6,TRBV5-1,CASSLGQDSPLHF,TGCGCCAGCAGCTTGGGACAAGACTCACCCCTCCACTTT